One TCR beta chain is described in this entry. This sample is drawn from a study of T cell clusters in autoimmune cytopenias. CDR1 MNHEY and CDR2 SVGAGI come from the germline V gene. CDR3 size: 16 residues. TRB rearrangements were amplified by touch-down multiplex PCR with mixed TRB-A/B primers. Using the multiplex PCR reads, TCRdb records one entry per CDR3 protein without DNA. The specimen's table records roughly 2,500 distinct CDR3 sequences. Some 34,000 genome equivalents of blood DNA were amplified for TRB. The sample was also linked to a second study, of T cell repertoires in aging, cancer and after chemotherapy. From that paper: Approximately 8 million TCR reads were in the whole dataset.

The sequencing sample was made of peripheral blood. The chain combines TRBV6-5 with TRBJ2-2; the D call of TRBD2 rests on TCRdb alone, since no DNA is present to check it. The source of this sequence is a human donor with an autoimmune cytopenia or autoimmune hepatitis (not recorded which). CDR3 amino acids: CASSLTPGGVTGELFF.